The 22 T cell receptor beta chains below come from one sample, sequenced in a study of T cells after yellow fever vaccination. TCRdb re-derived calls from the 5' RACE reads in MiXCR, one entry per CDR3 protein. This table has 250,000 to 300,000 distinct CDR3 sequences, roughly 8.7% appearing once. This material consisted of CD4+ T cells sorted from PBMCs, taken 5 days after the yellow fever booster vaccination. Source of these receptors: a man younger than 35 who received the YFV17D yellow fever vaccine.

This clonotype was recorded at least ten times. This chain links TRBV24-1 with TRBJ2-2, with a tentative D call TRBD1 (6 bases). In germline, CDR1 is KGHDR, CDR2 SFDVKD. The length of the CDR3 is 12 residues. V was trimmed by 9 bases and J by 6 bases, leaving 10 bases between them. The CDR3 nucleotides are TGTGCCACCGAGGGGGATTCCGGGGAGCTGTTTTTT. It yields the protein CATEGDSGELFF.

This chain links TRBV6-2 or TRBV6-3 with TRBJ2-3; 9 bases agree with TRBD2. CDR3 length: 14 amino acids. V shed 6 bases and J 5 bases; nucleotides not matched to a gene: 6. CDR1 and CDR2 (germline): MNHEY, SVGEGT. The DNA for the CDR3 is TGTGCCAGCAGAATAGCGGGGGCCGAAGATACGCAGTATTTT. Amino acids: CASRIAGAEDTQYF.

The chain joins TRBV7-8 to TRBJ2-3; TRBD2 is a possible D gene (5 bases). CDR3 length: 13 amino acids. The V end was cut by 3 bases, the J end by 5 bases, with 9 bases between. Germline CDR1 SGHVS, CDR2 FQNEAQ. The CDR3 nucleotides read TGTGCCAGCAGCTTGGCCGAGGGAGATACGCAGTATTTT. Amino acids: CASSLAEGDTQYF.

The chain combines TRBV15 with TRBJ2-1, with D perhaps assigned TRBD1 or TRBD2 (5 bases each). The CDR3 loop spans 13 amino acids. V lost 0 bases, J lost 11 bases, and 11 bases lay in between. Germline loops: CDR1 LNHNV, CDR2 YYDKDF (reference sequence). CDR3 nucleotides: TGTGCCACCAGCAGAGATTTGGGGGATAAGCAGTTCTTC. It codes for CATSRDLGDKQFF.

Only a few counts were recorded for this clonotype. The chain uses TRBV19 and TRBJ1-2; D gene unclear. The V end lost 0 bases, the J end lost 1 base, and 3 bases lay between the germline ends. This CDR3 is 13 amino acids long. Germline loops: CDR1 LNHDA, CDR2 SQIVND (reference sequence). The CDR3 spells CASSIEDNYGYTF. As DNA, the CDR3 is TGTGCCAGTAGTATAGAAGATAACTATGGCTACACCTTC.

V and J are TRBV7-2 and TRBJ2-7, with 11 positions matching TRBD1. The CDR3 covers 16 residues. The germline gives CDR1 SGHTA, CDR2 FQGNSA. Trimming cost V 5 bases and J 3 bases; bases outside gene matches: 9. The CDR3 bases are TGTGCCAGCAGCCAACCCCCGGGACAGGGGGTCTACGAGCAGTACTTC. This translates into CASSQPPGQGVYEQYF.

V usage is TRBV6-2 or TRBV6-3 and J usage is TRBJ1-4; D not certain. Germline CDR1 and CDR2: MNHEY and SVGEGT. CDR3 length: 16 amino acids. V was pared by 2 bases and J by 0 bases, with 10 bases between. In DNA form, the CDR3 reads TGTGCCAGCAGTTACCTTTGGACCGCAACTAATGAAAAACTGTTTTTT. Translation gives CASSYLWTATNEKLFF.

The chain combines TRBV20-1 with TRBJ2-5, with unresolved D. V gave up 6 bases and J gave up 0 bases, with 8 bases separating them. Germline V gene lookup returns CDR1 DFQATT and CDR2 SNEGSKA (reference sequence). There are 12 residues in the CDR3. The CDR3 here is CSAVGNQETQYF. The CDR3 coding sequence is TGCAGTGCCGTAGGCAACCAAGAGACCCAGTACTTC.

The chain uses TRBV4-3 and TRBJ2-5; possibly TRBD1 for D (6 bases). The CDR3 totals 15 residues. V was clipped by 1 base and J by 2 bases, with 11 bases between them. Germline V CDR1 and CDR2: LGHNA, YSLEER. CDR3 region: CASSQGTALQETQYF. The CDR3 bases are TGCGCCAGCAGCCAAGGGACAGCGCTTCAAGAGACCCAGTACTTC.

This rearrangement joins TRBV5-4 to TRBJ2-3; D gene ambiguous. The CDR3 has 15 amino acids. Looked up from germline, CDR1 is SGHNT and CDR2 is YYREEE (reference sequence). The ends were cut back, 0 bases at V and 4 bases at J, with 12 bases in the middle. The CDR3 sequence is CASSLERVGADTQYF. CDR3 nucleotides: TGTGCCAGCAGCTTGGAACGGGTTGGGGCAGATACGCAGTATTTT.

This clonotype has just a few counts. The chain has TRBV11-2 and TRBJ2-4; no clear D. V gave up 7 bases and J gave up 6 bases, with 10 bases separating them. The CDR3 runs to 12 residues. The V gene's germline CDR1 is SGHAT and CDR2 FQNNGV. The CDR3 nucleotides read TGTGCCAGCACCCCGACCGGAAACATTCAGTACTTC. Residues: CASTPTGNIQYF.

At least ten counts were recorded for this clonotype. V is TRBV5-1 and J is TRBJ2-6, with D maybe TRBD1 (6 bases). V was trimmed by 4 bases and J by 1 base, leaving 18 bases between them. This CDR3 is built from 18 residues. CDR1 is SGHRS, CDR2 YFSETQ, per germline. The CDR3 spells CASSAEQGSWSGANVLTF. CDR3 sequence (DNA): TGCGCCAGCAGCGCCGAACAGGGCTCTTGGTCTGGGGCCAACGTCCTGACTTTC. Supplemented by reference TRBV5-1 and TRBJ2-6, the full variable domain reads KAGVTQTPRYLIKTRGQQVTLSCSPISGHRSVSWYQQTPGQGLQFLFEYFSETQRNKGNFPGRFSGRQFSNSRSEMNVSTLELGDSALYLCASSAEQGSWSGANVLTFGAGSRLTVL.

The chain uses TRBV6-2 or TRBV6-3 and TRBJ2-1; possibly TRBD1 or TRBD2 for D (7 bases each). The germline V gene has CDR1 MNHEY and CDR2 SVGEGT. CDR3 length: 19 residues. Between the trimmed V and J ends, which lost 2 bases and 3 bases, there was a span of 23 bases. The CDR3 reads CASSYPGGGPTTRYNEQFF. The CDR3 region has the DNA TGTGCCAGCAGTTACCCAGGGGGGGGGCCGACAACGCGCTACAATGAGCAGTTCTTC.

There are a few counts of this clonotype. The chain employs TRBV28 and TRBJ2-5, with TRBD1 matching over 7 bases. This CDR3 contains 13 residues. V dropped 8 bases and J dropped 6; count of bases not matched to a gene: 9. CDR1 and CDR2 (germline): MDHEN, SYDVKM. CDR3 in amino acids: CASSGGWIQTQYF. CDR3 nucleotide sequence: TGTGCCAGCTCAGGGGGTTGGATACAGACCCAGTACTTC.

In its sample, this clonotype was seen many times. The chain recombines TRBV4-1 with TRBJ1-3, with TRBD1 identical over 7 bases. Germline CDR1 is MGHRA and CDR2 is YSYEKL. The ends lost 3 bases at V and 0 bases at J; junction bases unmatched: 5. This CDR3 is built from 16 residues. The CDR3 DNA reads TGCGCCAGCAGCCACCGGACAGGCGCCTCTGGAAACACCATATATTTT. Encoded protein: CASSHRTGASGNTIYF.

This clonotype was seen a few times. DNA of the CDR3: TGTGCCAGCAGCTTAGGGGCTAGCGGAGGGAATGAGCAGTTCTTC. Residues: CASSLGASGGNEQFF. The genes are TRBV7-2 and TRBJ2-1; TRBD2 matches at 7 bases. Germline V CDR1 and CDR2: SGHTA, FQGNSA. The CDR3 length is 15 residues. The ends lost 1 base at V and 7 bases at J; junction bases unmatched: 7.

The chain uses TRBV3-1 and TRBJ1-4; D unclear. The CDR3 spans 11 residues. CDR1 is LGHDT and CDR2 is YNNKEL in the germline V gene (reference sequence). Between the trimmed V and J ends, which lost 0 bases and 15 bases, there was a span of 8 bases. The CDR3 is CASSQEARMFF. Written as DNA, the CDR3 is TGTGCCAGCAGCCAAGAAGCGAGGATGTTTTTT.

This clonotype came up many times. This chain connects TRBV2 to TRBJ1-5; D may be TRBD1 (6 bases). This CDR3 has 12 residues. CDR1 and CDR2 from the germline V gene are SNHLY and FYNNEI. V was clipped by 5 bases and J by 5 bases, with 7 bases between them. The CDR3 region is CASSKGDQPQHF. Here the CDR3 DNA reads TGTGCCAGCAGTAAGGGGGATCAGCCCCAGCATTTT.

This clonotype was counted only a few times. The chain links TRBV5-1 to TRBJ2-3; D uncertain. Germline V gene lookup returns CDR1 SGHRS and CDR2 YFSETQ. Trimming cost V 3 bases and J 3 bases, with 11 bases left between them. The CDR3 has 14 residues. Written as DNA, the CDR3 is TGCGCCAGCAGCTGGTCGGCCGAAACAGATACGCAGTATTTT. Encoded protein: CASSWSAETDTQYF.

This clonotype showed up just a few times. The chain has TRBV7-2 and TRBJ2-5; D is unresolved. Germline lookup yields CDR1 SGHTA and CDR2 FQGNSA. The CDR3 is 14 amino acids. The V end lost 3 bases, the J end lost 2 bases, and 10 bases lay between the germline ends. As DNA, the CDR3 is TGTGCCAGCAGCTTGTCACAGACGCAAGAGACCCAGTACTTC. This gives the protein CASSLSQTQETQYF.

The table lists this clonotype with many counts. The rearrangement uses TRBV5-1 and TRBJ1-2, with 10 bases matching TRBD1. CDR3 length: 12 amino acids. With V trimmed by 4 bases and J by 8 bases, 2 bases remained unmatched. Germline CDR1 and CDR2: SGHRS and YFSETQ. Here the CDR3 DNA reads TGCGCCAGCAGCGGACAGGGGGACGGCTACACCTTC. Residues: CASSGQGDGYTF.

The sample holds a few counts of this clonotype. The chain uses TRBV5-1 and TRBJ1-4; a possible D gene is TRBD1 (5 bases). There are 15 residues in the CDR3. Germline lookup yields CDR1 SGHRS and CDR2 YFSETQ. Trimming pared 1 base from V and 8 bases from J, leaving 15 bases between. The DNA for the CDR3 is TGCGCCAGCAGCTTGCTGGGCAGGGTCTGCGAAAAACTGTTTTTT. Protein: CASSLLGRVCEKLFF.